The 30 T cell receptor beta chains given below trace back to one sample, sequenced in a study of T cell repertoires in cytomegalovirus infection. These receptors have no known antigen. In TCRdb, the reads were re-called with MiXCR into one record per CDR3 protein. The table has about 120,000 distinct CDR3 sequences, 30% to 35% seen once. Source: CD8+ T cells from cultured PBMCs, taken from culture after CMV antigen stimulation. The receptor source for this set is a human donor in good health (CMV status not recorded). Some clones in this sample may be carry-over from other donors' samples.

J is TRBJ2-7 and V is TRBV6-6; either TRBD1 or TRBD2 may supply D (5 bases each). CDR1 and CDR2 (germline): MNHNY, SVGAGI (reference sequence). This CDR3 has 15 amino acids. The V end lost 3 bases, the J end lost 6 bases, and 18 bases lay between the germline ends. CDR3 loop: CASSYLRDGAGEQYF. The DNA of the CDR3 is TGTGCCAGCAGTTATTTACGGGACGGCGCGGGCGAGCAGTACTTC.

This clonotype was seen only a few times. The genes are TRBV2 and TRBJ2-1; D not resolved. Germline V gene sequence: CDR1 SNHLY, CDR2 FYNNEI. V was pared by 2 bases and J by 3 bases, with 8 bases between. The CDR3 contains 14 residues. DNA of the CDR3: TGTGCCAGCAGTGAATTGGGGAACTACAATGAGCAGTTCTTC. Its protein product is CASSELGNYNEQFF.

In this sample, this clonotype turned up many times. The chain joins TRBV7-2 to TRBJ1-1; 8 bases align to TRBD1. CDR1 and CDR2 from the germline V gene are SGHTA and FQGNSA. V was clipped by 1 base and J by 1 base; unmatched bases: 8. The CDR3 totals 17 residues. The CDR3 spells CASSLDRGIFTNTEAFF. CDR3 in DNA: TGTGCCAGCAGCTTAGACAGGGGGATTTTTACGAACACTGAAGCTTTCTTT.

The rearrangement links TRBV5-1 to TRBJ2-2; the match to TRBD2 covers 7 bases. V was clipped by 4 bases and J by 0 bases; unmatched bases: 12. Germline V gene sequence: CDR1 SGHRS, CDR2 YFSETQ. The CDR3 contains 18 residues. The CDR3 region has the DNA TGCGCCAGCAGCCCTACGGGGGGAGCCCTTTCGAACACCGGGGAGCTGTTTTTT. Its translation: CASSPTGGALSNTGELFF. Variable domain in full (rest from reference TRBV5-1 and TRBJ2-2): KAGVTQTPRYLIKTRGQQVTLSCSPISGHRSVSWYQQTPGQGLQFLFEYFSETQRNKGNFPGRFSGRQFSNSRSEMNVSTLELGDSALYLCASSPTGGALSNTGELFFGEGSRLTVL.

V is TRBV6-1 and J is TRBJ1-2; D might be TRBD1 (6 bases). Trimming removed 3 bases from V and 5 bases from J, with 13 bases in between. This CDR3 region has 14 residues. The germline gives CDR1 MNHNS, CDR2 SASEGT. The CDR3 sequence is CASSDSRGTYGYTF. CDR3 DNA sequence: TGTGCCAGCAGTGATTCCAGGGGAACGTATGGCTACACCTTC.

The rearrangement uses TRBV7-6 and TRBJ1-1; the D gene is possibly TRBD1 (6 bases). Germline CDR1 and CDR2: SGHVS and FNYEAQ. This CDR3 has 15 residues. V shed 3 bases and J shed 6 bases, with 17 bases lying between them. The CDR3 nucleotides read TGTGCCAGCAGCTTTTCGGACAGCGTGGGGGCTGAAGCTTTCTTT. This encodes CASSFSDSVGAEAFF. Using reference TRBV7-6 and TRBJ1-1 for the parts outside the CDR3, the full variable domain is GAGVSQSPRYKVTKRGQDVALRCDPISGHVSLYWYRQALGQGPEFLTYFNYEAQQDKSGLPNDRFSAERPEGSISTLTIQRTEQRDSAMYRCASSFSDSVGAEAFFGQGTRLTVV.

This clonotype came up a few times. The CDR3 nucleotides read TGCGCCAGCAGCCAAGAAGTCAGCCATGGCTACACCTTC. It is translated as CASSQEVSHGYTF. The chain uses TRBV4-1 and TRBJ1-2; D not resolved. Germline loops: CDR1 MGHRA, CDR2 YSYEKL. Trimming pared 0 bases from V and 6 bases from J, leaving 8 bases between. This CDR3 spans 13 amino acids.

This chain connects TRBV20-1 to TRBJ2-3; 9 nucleotides match TRBD2. The germline gives CDR1 DFQATT, CDR2 SNEGSKA (reference sequence). The length of the CDR3 is 14 residues. In nucleotides, the CDR3 is TGCAGCGGCCGCAGCGGGGGGACTATAGATACGCAGTATTTT. Its protein product is CSGRSGGTIDTQYF.

The chain joins TRBV20-1 to TRBJ2-5, with TRBD2 identical over 16 bases. Trimming at V came to 6 bases and at J to 1 base, leaving 8 bases not matched to a gene. The CDR3 is 17 residues long. Germline V CDR1 and CDR2: DFQATT, SNEGSKA (reference sequence). Here the CDR3 reads CSAKTGLAGGPQETQYF. The CDR3 DNA follows: TGCAGTGCAAAAACGGGACTAGCGGGGGGGCCCCAAGAGACCCAGTACTTC.

This sequence joins TRBV29-1 and TRBJ2-5, with TRBD1 as a possible D gene (6 bases). CDR1 and CDR2 from the germline V gene are SQVTM and ANQGSEA. Trimming cost V 2 bases and J 1 base, with 14 bases left between them. The CDR3 is 15 amino acids. The CDR3 DNA reads as TGCAGCGTTGAAAGGGCAGGGGAAATCCAAGAGACCCAGTACTTC. It encodes CSVERAGEIQETQYF.

This clonotype was seen more than once but under ten times. The rearrangement links TRBV4-1 to TRBJ2-1, with TRBD2 as a possible D gene (7 bases). The CDR3 contains 15 residues. V gave up 5 bases and J gave up 7 bases, with 18 bases separating them. Germline-derived CDR1 and CDR2 are MGHRA and YSYEKL. CDR3 sequence: CASSTWEGEVNEQFF. In DNA, the CDR3 is TGCGCCAGCAGCACCTGGGAGGGGGAAGTGAATGAGCAGTTCTTC.

The chain has TRBV4-2 and TRBJ2-3, with 14 bases aligning to TRBD2. Per the germline V gene, CDR1 is LGHNA and CDR2 is YNFKEQ. The CDR3 has 17 amino acids. The V segment lost 1 base and the J segment 3 bases; nucleotides outside the gene matches: 3. The CDR3 DNA is TGTGCCAGCAGCCAAGGGACTAGCGGGGGGAAGACAGATACGCAGTATTTT. Residues: CASSQGTSGGKTDTQYF.

The CDR3 region is CASSFGSAQHF. For the CDR3, the DNA is TGTGCCAGCAGTTTTGGGTCCGCCCAGCATTTT. The rearrangement links TRBV28 to TRBJ1-5; unclear D gene. The CDR3 covers 11 residues. The V gene lost 3 bases and the J gene lost 11 bases, with 8 bases spanning the gap. Per the germline V gene, CDR1 is MDHEN and CDR2 is SYDVKM.

The rearrangement links TRBV28 to TRBJ2-3, with TRBD2 matching 12 bases. This CDR3 has 15 residues. Unmatched junction bases numbered 7, after V lost 6 bases and J lost 6 bases. From germline, CDR1 is MDHEN and CDR2 SYDVKM. This CDR3 reads CASRAASGGADTQYF. CDR3 nucleotides: TGTGCCAGCAGGGCCGCTAGCGGGGGGGCCGATACGCAGTATTTT.

DNA for the CDR3: TGTGCCAGCAGCCCCCCGGTGACTGGGGCCAACGTCCTGACTTTC. Its translation is CASSPPVTGANVLTF. V is TRBV27 and J is TRBJ2-6; D is uncertain. Germline V gene data show CDR1 as MNHEY and CDR2 as SMNVEV (reference sequence). V lost 6 bases to trimming and J lost 2 bases, with 11 bases between them. The CDR3 covers 15 residues.

This clonotype was detected only a few times. The gene calls are TRBV15 and TRBJ2-7; D perhaps matches TRBD2 (6 bases). The V end was cut by 1 base, the J end by 6 bases, with 10 bases between. Germline loops: CDR1 LNHNV, CDR2 YYDKDF (reference sequence). This CDR3 has 13 residues. This chain's CDR3 is CATSRGGVSEQYF. The CDR3 DNA reads TGTGCCACCAGCAGAGGGGGGGTCTCCGAGCAGTACTTC.

This clonotype was recorded a few times. The chain joins TRBV27 to TRBJ1-1; 10 nucleotides line up with TRBD1. Germline V CDR1 and CDR2: MNHEY, SMNVEV (reference sequence). CDR3 length: 15 amino acids. Trimming took 1 base from V and 8 from J; bases not matched to a gene: 7. Here the CDR3 reads CASSLWGTGEYEAFF. CDR3 DNA sequence: TGTGCCAGCAGTTTATGGGGGACAGGGGAATACGAAGCTTTCTTT.

This clonotype was counted at least ten times. This chain connects TRBV7-8 to TRBJ1-1; TRBD1 matches at 7 bases. Unmatched junction bases numbered 10, after V lost 5 bases and J lost 7 bases. CDR3 length: 14 amino acids. Germline CDR1 reads SGHVS; CDR2 reads FQNEAQ. The CDR3 DNA follows: TGTGCCAGCAGCACAAAGGACAGGAGGGGTGAAGCTTTCTTT. Encoded protein: CASSTKDRRGEAFF.

The V call is TRBV11-2, the J call TRBJ1-5; D remains ambiguous. Germline lookup yields CDR1 SGHAT and CDR2 FQNNGV. The V and J ends lost 2 bases and 3 bases respectively, with 8 bases between them. The CDR3 is 14 amino acids. CDR3 in DNA: TGTGCCAGCAGCTTATTCTCGGACAATCAGCCCCAGCATTTT. Its protein product is CASSLFSDNQPQHF. Supplemented by reference TRBV11-2 and TRBJ1-5, the full variable domain reads EAGVAQSPRYKIIEKRQSVAFWCNPISGHATLYWYQQILGQGPKLLIQFQNNGVVDDSQLPKDRFSAERLKGVDSTLKIQPAKLEDSAVYLCASSLFSDNQPQHFGDGTRLSIL.

The rearrangement joins TRBV6-6 to TRBJ2-7; D is undetermined. V lost 0 bases and J 2 bases, leaving 17 bases between the germline ends. The germline V gene encodes CDR1 MNHNY and CDR2 SVGAGI (reference sequence). The CDR3 extends over 17 amino acids. CDR3 nucleotides: TGTGCCAGCAGTTACTCGACGGACGTGGGAAGGCCCTACGAGCAGTACTTC. The encoded protein is CASSYSTDVGRPYEQYF.

This clonotype was detected only a few times. The CDR3 DNA reads as TGTGCCAGCAGTTTATCTTCTAGCGGGGGGCCAGGGCCCTACGAGCAGTACTTC. This gives the protein CASSLSSSGGPGPYEQYF. The V call is TRBV27, the J call TRBJ2-7; 11 nucleotides match TRBD2. The CDR3 sequence is 18 residues long. In germline, CDR1 is MNHEY, CDR2 SMNVEV (reference sequence). V dropped 0 bases and J dropped 2; count of bases not matched to a gene: 9.

This clonotype appeared a few times. V and J are TRBV12-3 or TRBV12-4 and TRBJ2-1; no firm D call. V dropped 1 base and J dropped 7 bases, with 5 bases sitting between them. This CDR3 has 12 amino acids. The CDR3 bases are TGTGCCAGCAGTTTAGATTTTAATGAGCAGTTCTTC. As protein: CASSLDFNEQFF.

This clonotype has just a few counts. The genes are TRBV20-1 and TRBJ2-7; D is perhaps TRBD1 (6 bases). Germline assignment: CDR1 DFQATT and CDR2 SNEGSKA (reference sequence). This CDR3 comprises 15 residues. V dropped 4 bases and J dropped 2 bases, with 18 bases sitting between them. The CDR3 DNA follows: TGCAGTGCTACTTCCGACAGGAACCCCACCTACGAGCAGTACTTC. This encodes CSATSDRNPTYEQYF.

At least ten counts were recorded for this clonotype. The CDR3 sequence is CASSLGLAGTGELFF. The CDR3, as DNA: TGTGCCAGCAGCTTGGGCCTAGCGGGGACCGGGGAGCTGTTTTTT. The chain carries TRBV5-6 and TRBJ2-2; 9 nucleotides match TRBD2. Germline V CDR1 and CDR2: SGHDT, YYEEEE. The V segment lost 0 bases and the J segment 5 bases; nucleotides outside the gene matches: 2. CDR3 size: 15 residues.

This chain connects TRBV2 to TRBJ1-5; perhaps TRBD1 as D (6 bases). The germline V and J ends were trimmed by 3 bases and 6 bases, with 12 bases remaining between them. Per germline, CDR1 SNHLY and CDR2 FYNNEI. This CDR3 spans 14 amino acids. The CDR3 DNA reads as TGTGCCAGCAGTGAGGGGGGGGCGAGTCAGCCCCAGCATTTT. It codes for CASSEGGASQPQHF.

A few counts support this clonotype. This chain links TRBV5-5 with TRBJ1-4; no reliable D call. Trimming cost V 0 bases and J 8 bases, with 17 bases left between them. This CDR3 has 16 amino acids. CDR1 and CDR2 (germline): SGHKS, YYEKEE (reference sequence). CDR3 nucleotide sequence: TGTGCCAGCAGCTTGGCCATCCAGTTTCTGGAAGAAAAACTGTTTTTT. This translates into CASSLAIQFLEEKLFF.

This clonotype was seen a handful of times. The chain links TRBV15 to TRBJ2-1; 9 bases match TRBD2. The CDR3 sequence is 16 residues long. CDR1 and CDR2 from the germline V gene are LNHNV and YYDKDF (reference sequence). Losses at the gene ends were 0 bases for V and 8 bases for J; bases not matched to a gene: 8. The DNA of the CDR3 is TGTGCCACCAGCAGAGATGCTAGCGGGGCGGGGGATGAGCAGTTCTTC. Its translation is CATSRDASGAGDEQFF.

V is TRBV6-2 or TRBV6-3 and J is TRBJ2-1; D may be TRBD1 (5 bases). Trimming stripped 6 bases from V and 4 bases from J, with 10 bases between. The CDR3 loop spans 13 amino acids. From germline, CDR1 is MNHEY and CDR2 SVGEGT. This CDR3 is CASRVSGYNEQFF. CDR3 coding DNA: TGTGCCAGCAGGGTCTCAGGGTACAATGAGCAGTTCTTC.

This clonotype has at least ten counts. The rearrangement joins TRBV7-8 to TRBJ2-1; 7 bases are shared with TRBD2. The CDR3 contains 16 residues. J lost 2 bases, V lost 3 bases, and 7 bases had no gene match. Germline CDR1 SGHVS, CDR2 FQNEAQ. The CDR3 reads CASSFEAGLTYNEQFF. The CDR3 region has the DNA TGTGCCAGCAGCTTCGAAGCGGGACTAACCTACAATGAGCAGTTCTTC.

This clonotype came up a few times. This sequence joins TRBV7-6 and TRBJ1-1; a weak D match, TRBD1 (6 bases). There are 11 residues in the CDR3. Trimming pared 5 bases from V and 7 bases from J, leaving 8 bases between. CDR1 is SGHVS, CDR2 FNYEAQ, per germline. The chain's CDR3 is CASSEGDEAFF. CDR3 coding DNA: TGTGCCAGCAGCGAGGGGGATGAAGCTTTCTTT.